Reported below is one T cell receptor beta chain. Its matching antigen is unknown. The primer mix had 60 Vbeta and 13 Jbeta primers. Produced via immunoSEQ multiplex PCR; TCRdb's table is partial and in-frame only. The data show under 200,000 clones, about 72% seen once. The sample belongs to a study of cytomegalovirus exposure and HLA in healthy donors. The study's findings and limits: Sequencing likely produced, as an artifact, a cluster of highly shared sequence variants. Previous analysis showed most TCR beta V segments were productive about 87% or about 30% of the time.

The CDR3 totals 14 residues. Germline values: CDR1 LNHNV, CDR2 YYDKDF (reference sequence). Trimming pared 5 bases from V and 6 bases from J, leaving 16 bases between. The receptor was derived from a girl aged 5-17 years in good health and CMV-seronegative. This chain links TRBV15 with TRBJ2-5, with a weak D call TRBD1 (6 bases). Sequenced input: PBMCs. For the CDR3, the DNA is TGTGCCACCAGCGGGGGAACAGGGTGGCAGACCCAGTACTTC. As protein: CATSGGTGWQTQYF.